The clone carrying this T cell receptor (beta chain) occurred a few times. CDR3 length: 15 residues. Trimming left V 2 bases short and J 0 bases short, with 8 bases between. Per the germline V gene, CDR1 is MNHNS and CDR2 is SASEGT. The source of the sample is a study of T-cell memory formation after mild COVID-19. cDNA libraries for TCR alpha and TCR beta, carrying sample barcodes and UMIs, came from 5'RACE with constant-segment primers. TCRdb re-called the 5' RACE reads with MiXCR, one entry per CDR3 protein. The profile covers roughly 110,000 distinct CDR3 sequences, with over 15% appearing a single time and approximately 28% taken by the ten largest.

Sequenced: PBMCs or a T cell subset sorted from them (not recorded which). The chain recombines TRBV6-1 with TRBJ1-5; no reliable D call. The source of this sequence is an adult woman who had mild COVID-19 (a few samples of this study predate the infection). Cell type and time point are not known. The chain's CDR3 is CASSELPYSNQPQHF. CDR3 nucleotide sequence: TGTGCCAGCAGTGAACTACCTTATAGCAATCAGCCCCAGCATTTT.